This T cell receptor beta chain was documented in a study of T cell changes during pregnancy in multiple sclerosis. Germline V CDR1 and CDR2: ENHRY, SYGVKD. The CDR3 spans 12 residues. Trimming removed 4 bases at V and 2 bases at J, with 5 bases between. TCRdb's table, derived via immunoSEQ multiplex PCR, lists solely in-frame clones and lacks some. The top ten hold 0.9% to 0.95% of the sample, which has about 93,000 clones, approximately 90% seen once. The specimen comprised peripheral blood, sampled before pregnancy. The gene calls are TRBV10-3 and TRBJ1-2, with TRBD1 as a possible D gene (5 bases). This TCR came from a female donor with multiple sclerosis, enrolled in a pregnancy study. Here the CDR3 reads CAISGTNYGYTF. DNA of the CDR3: TGTGCCATCAGTGGGACAAACTATGGCTACACCTTC.